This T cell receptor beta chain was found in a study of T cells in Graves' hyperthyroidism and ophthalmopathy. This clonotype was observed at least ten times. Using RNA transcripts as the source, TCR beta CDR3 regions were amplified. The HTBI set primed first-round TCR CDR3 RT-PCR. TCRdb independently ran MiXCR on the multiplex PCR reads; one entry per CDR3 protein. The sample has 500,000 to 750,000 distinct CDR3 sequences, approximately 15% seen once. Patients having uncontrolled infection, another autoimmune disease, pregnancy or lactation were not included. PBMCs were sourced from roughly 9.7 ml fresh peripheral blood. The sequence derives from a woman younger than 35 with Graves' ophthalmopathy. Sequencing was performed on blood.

The CDR3 DNA sequence: TGTGCCAGCACAGTACAGGGGTATGCTTTCTTT. Amino acid sequence: CASTVQGYAFF. This chain joins TRBV28 and TRBJ1-1, with 7 bases matching TRBD1. The ends lost 7 bases at V and 11 bases at J; junction bases unmatched: 7. The CDR3 length is 11 residues. Germline assignment: CDR1 MDHEN and CDR2 SYDVKM.